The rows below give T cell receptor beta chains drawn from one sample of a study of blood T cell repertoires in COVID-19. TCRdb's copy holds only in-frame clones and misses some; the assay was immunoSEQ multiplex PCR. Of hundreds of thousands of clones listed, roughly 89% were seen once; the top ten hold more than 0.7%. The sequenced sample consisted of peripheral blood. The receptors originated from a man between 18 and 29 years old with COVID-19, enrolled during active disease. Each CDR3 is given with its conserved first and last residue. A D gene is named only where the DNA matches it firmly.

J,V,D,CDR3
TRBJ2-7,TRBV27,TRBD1,CASSLRGTGVSDEQYF
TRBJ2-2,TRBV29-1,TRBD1,CSVETGGKNTGELFF
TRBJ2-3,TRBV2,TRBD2,CASTAGASTDTQYF
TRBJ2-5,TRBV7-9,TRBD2,CASSLSGGPRLVQETQYF
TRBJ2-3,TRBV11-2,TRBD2,CASSQGLATTDTQYF
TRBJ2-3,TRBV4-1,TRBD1,CASSQEWTGGRLDTQYF
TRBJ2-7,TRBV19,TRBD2,CASSDSGGEQYF
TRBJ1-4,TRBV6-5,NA,CAGSYSNRAREKLFF
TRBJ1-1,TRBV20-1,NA,CSVRSNTEAFF
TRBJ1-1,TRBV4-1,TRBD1,CASSSRTGLNTEAFF
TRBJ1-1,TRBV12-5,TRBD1,CASGTGQVNTEAFF
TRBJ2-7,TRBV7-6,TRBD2,CASSLGTSGTYEQYF